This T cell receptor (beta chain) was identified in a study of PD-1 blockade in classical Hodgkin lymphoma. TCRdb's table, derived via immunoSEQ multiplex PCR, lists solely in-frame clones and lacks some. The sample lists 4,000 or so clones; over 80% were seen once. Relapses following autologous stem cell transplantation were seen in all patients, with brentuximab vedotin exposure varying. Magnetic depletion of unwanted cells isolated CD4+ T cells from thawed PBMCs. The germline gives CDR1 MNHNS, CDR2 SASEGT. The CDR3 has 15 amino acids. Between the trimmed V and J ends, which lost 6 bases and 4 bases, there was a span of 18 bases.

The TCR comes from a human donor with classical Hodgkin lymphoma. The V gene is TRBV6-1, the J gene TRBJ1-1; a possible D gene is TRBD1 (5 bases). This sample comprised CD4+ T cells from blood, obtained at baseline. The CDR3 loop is CASSPREPPSTEAFF. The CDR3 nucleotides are TGTGCCAGCAGCCCCAGGGAGCCCCCTTCCACTGAAGCTTTCTTT.